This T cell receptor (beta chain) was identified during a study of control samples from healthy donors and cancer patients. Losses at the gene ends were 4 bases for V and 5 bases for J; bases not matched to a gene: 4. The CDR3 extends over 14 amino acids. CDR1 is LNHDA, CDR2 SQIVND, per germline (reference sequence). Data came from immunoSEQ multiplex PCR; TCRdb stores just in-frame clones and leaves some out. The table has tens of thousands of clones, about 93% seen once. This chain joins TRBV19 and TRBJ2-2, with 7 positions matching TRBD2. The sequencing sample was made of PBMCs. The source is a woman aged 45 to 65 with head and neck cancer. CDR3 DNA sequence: TGTGCCAGTAGTAGCGGGAGCTTGACCGGGGAGCTGTTTTTT. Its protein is CASSSGSLTGELFF.